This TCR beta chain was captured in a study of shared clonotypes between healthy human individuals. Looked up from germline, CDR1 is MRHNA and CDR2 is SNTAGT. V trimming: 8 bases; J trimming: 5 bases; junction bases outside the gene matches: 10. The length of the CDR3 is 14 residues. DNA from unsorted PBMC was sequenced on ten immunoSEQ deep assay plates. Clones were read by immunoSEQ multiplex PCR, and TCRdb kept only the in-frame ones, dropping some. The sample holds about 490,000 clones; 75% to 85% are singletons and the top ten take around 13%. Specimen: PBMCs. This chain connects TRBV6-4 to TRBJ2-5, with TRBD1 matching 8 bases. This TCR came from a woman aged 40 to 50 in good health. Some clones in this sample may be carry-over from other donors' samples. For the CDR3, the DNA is TGTGCCAGCGAACCCAGGGGGCGCGGGGAGACCCAGTACTTC. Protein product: CASEPRGRGETQYF.